This TCR beta chain came from a study of CD8 T cells in ankylosing spondylitis (dated by TCRdb to the late 2010s). At the level of the whole study: T cell receptor beta repertoires were profiled in healthy donors and ankylosing spondylitis patients so that disease-linked TCR variants could be found. The whole study cohort included 95 to 130 healthy donors and 25 ankylosing spondylitis patients. Peripheral blood was sampled, and synovial fluid was also collected from ankylosing spondylitis patients.

The CDR3 has 17 amino acids, counting the end cysteine and phenylalanine. Just the 51-base CDR3 DNA is kept, in frame starting at base 1. For this chain, trimming is 6 bases at the V end and 0 bases at the J end, and the number of junction bases without a gene match is 8. TCRdb lists the instrument as Illumina HiSeq 2500. TCR beta libraries were prepared by quantitative 5'-RACE with molecular barcodes. On the study's bioinformatics: A new computational method based on a probabilistic model of VDJ rearrangement was used to identify disease-linked TCR variants. The raw public reads went through TCRdb reprocessing: fastp at Q25, MiXCR clone calling, in-frame beta chains kept. Identical CDR3 protein sequences are pooled into one entry, listed with their most common genes and DNA. TCRdb, rather than the study authors, made the V and J calls. For this sample the table gives 450,000 or so distinct CDR3 sequences, of which around 26% were detected only once. The ten largest clones add up to about 0.89% of the sample.

Regarding this clonotype: What this receptor recognizes is not known. Per-base quality was not reported, and no clone a single base away is much larger than it.

Study-wide findings and limitations: The disease-linked clones were reported as significantly enriched in matched synovial fluid samples from ankylosing spondylitis patients. Some motif variants were previously reported in synovial fluid and blood of reactive arthritis patients, suggesting common disease-initiation mechanisms. A TCR beta motif of roughly 8 highly homologous amino acid variants appeared characteristic of blood from ankylosing spondylitis patients. The disease-linked clones had a CD8+ phenotype and were found at relatively low frequencies in peripheral blood.

This receptor was identified in a male donor with ankylosing spondylitis. The specimen sequenced was blood, either unsorted or a sorted T cell fraction (not recorded which). Rearrangement joined TRBV12-3 or TRBV12-4 to TRBJ1-6, and TRBD1 aligns with 7 junction nucleotides. The bases are TGTGCCAGCAGAAGAACAGGGGCCAGCTCCTATAATTCACCCCTCCACTTT. It codes for CASRRTGASSYNSPLHF.